The rows below give T cell receptor beta chains drawn from one sample of a study of high-grade serous ovarian cancer treatment subgroups. The table came from immunoSEQ multiplex PCR; TCRdb's copy has only in-frame clones and leaves some out. The table lists approximately 15,000 clones, approximately 76% of them singletons. Material: tumor tissue. Receptors were obtained from a human donor with high-grade serous ovarian cancer. Both conserved end residues are part of each CDR3. A D gene is named only where the DNA matches it firmly. Only part of the rows carry a size: once, few, many, or a class if the clone is expanded.

D gene	V gene	clone size	J gene	CDR3 DNA	CDR3 protein
.	TRBV29-1	few	TRBJ2-7	TGCAGCGTTGACAGGGGCGGGAGCTCCTACGAGCAGTACTTC	CSVDRGGSSYEQYF
.	TRBV6-1	.	TRBJ1-2	TGTGCCAGCAGTGAACTAGGCAGACCGGGGGGCTACACCTTC	CASSELGRPGGYTF
.	TRBV7-2	.	TRBJ1-1	TGTGCCAGCAGCTTAAGTGGCAGTCGGACTGAAGCTTTCTTT	CASSLSGSRTEAFF
.	TRBV6-6	.	TRBJ1-1	TGTGCCAGCAGTTACACAGAGAACACTGAAGCTTTCTTT	CASSYTENTEAFF
TRBD2	TRBV6-1	.	TRBJ2-3	TGTGCCAGCAGTGACCCACTAGCGGGGAGAAAATCGATCCGCAAAGATACGCAGTATTTT	CASSDPLAGRKSIRKDTQYF
.	TRBV29-1	once	TRBJ2-3	TGCAGCGTTGAATATCCCCCCACAGATACGCAGTATTTT	CSVEYPPTDTQYF
TRBD2	TRBV7-9	.	TRBJ2-1	TGTGCCAGCAGCCCGAGGGGAGCGGGGGGCCTGGATGAGCAGTTCTTC	CASSPRGAGGLDEQFF
TRBD2	TRBV7-3	.	TRBJ2-3	TGTGCCAGCAGCTGGACGGGGGGGCCTTCCACAGATACGCAGTATTTT	CASSWTGGPSTDTQYF
TRBD1	TRBV6-1	.	TRBJ1-5	TGTGCCAGCAGTGGAGGGACAGGGGCCTCGTATAGCAATCAGCCCCAGCATTTT	CASSGGTGASYSNQPQHF
TRBD1	TRBV28	.	TRBJ1-1	TGTGCCAGCAAGTCCGGGGACAGAATGAACACTGAAGCTTTCTTT	CASKSGDRMNTEAFF
.	TRBV6-1	few	TRBJ1-2	TGTGCCAGCAGTGAAAGGTACGGCTACACCTTC	CASSERYGYTF
.	TRBV29-1	.	TRBJ1-2	TGCAGCGTTGAAAGCCACAGGGACTATGGCTACACCTTC	CSVESHRDYGYTF
.	TRBV6-5	.	TRBJ2-2	TGTGCCACCAGAAGCAAGACAGTGAACACCGGGGAGCTGTTTTTT	CATRSKTVNTGELFF
.	TRBV6-5	.	TRBJ1-2	TGTGCCAGCAGCCCACAAGCCAGGGGCCACTATGGCTACACCTTC	CASSPQARGHYGYTF
.	TRBV28	.	TRBJ1-4	TGTGCCAGCAGTGGGGGATCCGACGAAAAACTGTTTTTT	CASSGGSDEKLFF
.	TRBV10-3	.	TRBJ1-2	TGTGCCATCAGTGACAGGGTGAACTATGGCTACACCTTC	CAISDRVNYGYTF
.	TRBV29-1	.	TRBJ1-1	TGCAGCGTTGATTTCCGGATTAACACTGAAGCTTTCTTT	CSVDFRINTEAFF
.	TRBV7-6	few	TRBJ1-3	TGTGCCAGCAGCTCTTCCGGGACGGCCTCTGGAAACACCATATATTTT	CASSSSGTASGNTIYF
.	TRBV5-1	.	TRBJ2-5	TGCGCCAGCAGCTACGAGGGGATGGAGACCCAGTACTTC	CASSYEGMETQYF
TRBD2	TRBV27	.	TRBJ2-5	TGTGCCAGCAGTTCCCTCCCCCCTCCAGCGGGGGGCCCAGAGACCCAGTACTTC	CASSSLPPPAGGPETQYF
.	TRBV2	.	TRBJ2-7	TGTGCCAGCAGTTTTAAGGGTCCGACCTACGAGCAGTACTTC	CASSFKGPTYEQYF
.	TRBV7-6	.	TRBJ2-5	TGTGCCAGCACCCCTCAGGCAGAACAAGAGACCCAGTACTTC	CASTPQAEQETQYF